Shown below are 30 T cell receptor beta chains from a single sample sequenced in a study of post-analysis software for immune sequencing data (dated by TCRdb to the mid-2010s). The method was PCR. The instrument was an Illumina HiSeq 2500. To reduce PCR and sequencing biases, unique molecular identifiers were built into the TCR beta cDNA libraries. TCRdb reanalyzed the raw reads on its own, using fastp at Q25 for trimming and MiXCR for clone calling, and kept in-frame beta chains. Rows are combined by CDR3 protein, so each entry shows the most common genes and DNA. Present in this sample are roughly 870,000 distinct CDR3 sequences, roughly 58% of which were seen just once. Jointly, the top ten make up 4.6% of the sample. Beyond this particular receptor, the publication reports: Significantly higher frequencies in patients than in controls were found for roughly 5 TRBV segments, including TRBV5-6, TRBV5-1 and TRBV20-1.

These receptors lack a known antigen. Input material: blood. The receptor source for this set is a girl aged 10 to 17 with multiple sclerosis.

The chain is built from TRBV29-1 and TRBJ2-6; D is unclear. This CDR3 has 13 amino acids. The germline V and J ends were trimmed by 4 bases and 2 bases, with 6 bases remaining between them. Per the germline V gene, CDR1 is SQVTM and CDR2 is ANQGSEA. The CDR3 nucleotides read TGCAGCGTTGTAGAAACTGGGGCCAACGTCCTGACTTTC. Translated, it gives CSVVETGANVLTF.

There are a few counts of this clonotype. CDR3 sequence (DNA): TGTGCCAGCAGTTACTCACCTCACGACGGCTACGAGCAGTACTTC. It encodes CASSYSPHDGYEQYF. The chain combines TRBV6-5 with TRBJ2-7; D remains unclear. The germline CDR1 and CDR2 sequences are MNHEY and SVGAGI. The CDR3 sequence is 15 residues long. Trimming stripped 0 bases from V and 3 bases from J, with 12 bases between.

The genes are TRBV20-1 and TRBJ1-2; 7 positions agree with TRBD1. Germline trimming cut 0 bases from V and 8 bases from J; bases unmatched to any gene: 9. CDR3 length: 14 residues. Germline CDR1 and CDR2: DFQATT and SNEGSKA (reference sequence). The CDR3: CSARDQDRKGGYTF. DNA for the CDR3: TGCAGTGCTAGAGATCAGGACAGGAAGGGGGGCTACACCTTC.

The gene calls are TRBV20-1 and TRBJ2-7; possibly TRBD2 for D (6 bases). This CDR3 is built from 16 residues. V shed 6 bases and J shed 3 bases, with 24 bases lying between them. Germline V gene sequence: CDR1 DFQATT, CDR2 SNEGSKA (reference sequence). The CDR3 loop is CSARSGKRARGYEQYF. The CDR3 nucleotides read TGCAGTGCCAGGTCGGGTAAGCGGGCTCGGGGCTACGAGCAGTACTTC.

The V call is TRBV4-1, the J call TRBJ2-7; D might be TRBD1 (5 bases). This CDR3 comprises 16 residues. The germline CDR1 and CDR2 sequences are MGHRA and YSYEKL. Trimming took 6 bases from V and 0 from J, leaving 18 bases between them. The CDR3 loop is CASRDLTGPSSYEQYF. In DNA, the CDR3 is TGCGCCAGCAGGGACCTAACAGGACCGAGCTCCTACGAGCAGTACTTC.

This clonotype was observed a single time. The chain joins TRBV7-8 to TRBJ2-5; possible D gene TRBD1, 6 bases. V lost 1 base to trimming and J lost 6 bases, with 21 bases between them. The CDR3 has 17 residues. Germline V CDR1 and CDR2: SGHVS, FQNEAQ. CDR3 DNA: TGTGCCAGCAGCTTAGTAAGGGGGTGGACTCCTAAGCAGACCCAGTACTTC. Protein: CASSLVRGWTPKQTQYF.

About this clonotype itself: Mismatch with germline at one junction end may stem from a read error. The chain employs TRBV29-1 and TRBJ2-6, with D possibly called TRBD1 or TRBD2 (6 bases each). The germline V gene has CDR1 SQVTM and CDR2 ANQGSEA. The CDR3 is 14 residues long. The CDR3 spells CSARTGTGANALTF. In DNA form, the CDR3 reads TGCAGCGCCCGAACAGGGACTGGGGCCAACGCCCTGACTTTC.

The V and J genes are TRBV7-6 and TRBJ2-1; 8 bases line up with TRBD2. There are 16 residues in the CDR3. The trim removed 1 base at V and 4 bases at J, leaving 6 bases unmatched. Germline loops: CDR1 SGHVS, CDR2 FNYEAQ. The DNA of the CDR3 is TGTGCCAGCAGCTTAGGTTCTAGCGGGCAGTACAATGAGCAGTTCTTC. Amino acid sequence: CASSLGSSGQYNEQFF.

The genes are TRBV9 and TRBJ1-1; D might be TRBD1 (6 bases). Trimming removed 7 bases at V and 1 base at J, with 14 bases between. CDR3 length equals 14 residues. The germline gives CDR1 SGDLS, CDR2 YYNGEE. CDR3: CASAEGDWNTEAFF. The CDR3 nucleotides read TGTGCCAGCGCCGAGGGGGACTGGAACACTGAAGCTTTCTTT.

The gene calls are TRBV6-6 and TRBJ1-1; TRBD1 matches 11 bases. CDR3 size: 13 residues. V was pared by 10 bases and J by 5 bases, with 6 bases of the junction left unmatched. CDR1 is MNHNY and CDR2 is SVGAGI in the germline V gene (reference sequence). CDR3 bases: TGTGCCACCCGGACAGGGGGCATGACTGAAGCTTTCTTT. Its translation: CATRTGGMTEAFF.

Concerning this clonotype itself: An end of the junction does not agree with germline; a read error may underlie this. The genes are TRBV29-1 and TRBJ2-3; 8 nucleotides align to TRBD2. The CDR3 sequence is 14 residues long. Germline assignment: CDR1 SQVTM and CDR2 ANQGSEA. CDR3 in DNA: TGCAACGTTGCGAAGCGGGAGACAGGAGATACGCAGTATTTT. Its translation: CNVAKRETGDTQYF.

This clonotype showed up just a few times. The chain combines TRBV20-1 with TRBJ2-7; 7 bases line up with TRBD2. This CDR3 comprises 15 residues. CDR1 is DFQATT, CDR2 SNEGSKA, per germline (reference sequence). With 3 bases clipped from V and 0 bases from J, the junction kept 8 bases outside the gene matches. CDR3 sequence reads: CSASPGLADSYEQYF. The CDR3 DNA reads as TGCAGTGCTAGTCCCGGGCTAGCGGACTCCTACGAGCAGTACTTC.

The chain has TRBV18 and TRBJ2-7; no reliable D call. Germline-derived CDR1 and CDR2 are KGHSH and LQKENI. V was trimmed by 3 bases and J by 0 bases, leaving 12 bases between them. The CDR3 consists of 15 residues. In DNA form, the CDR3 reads TGTGCCAGCTCACCTCCGGACCGCCTCTCCTACGAGCAGTACTTC. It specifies CASSPPDRLSYEQYF.

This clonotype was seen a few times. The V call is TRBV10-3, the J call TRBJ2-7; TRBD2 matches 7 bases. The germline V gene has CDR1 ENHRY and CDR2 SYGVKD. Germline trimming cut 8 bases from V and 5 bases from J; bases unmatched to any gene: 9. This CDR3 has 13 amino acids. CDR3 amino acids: CAIGNQRDDEQYF. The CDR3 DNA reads TGTGCCATCGGTAATCAGCGGGACGACGAGCAGTACTTC.

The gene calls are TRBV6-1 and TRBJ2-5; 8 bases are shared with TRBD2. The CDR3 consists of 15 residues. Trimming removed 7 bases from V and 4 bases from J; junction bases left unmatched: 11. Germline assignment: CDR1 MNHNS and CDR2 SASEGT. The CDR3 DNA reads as TGTGCCAGCACGGTGGGTAGCGGGACCTCAGAGACCCAGTACTTC. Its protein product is CASTVGSGTSETQYF.

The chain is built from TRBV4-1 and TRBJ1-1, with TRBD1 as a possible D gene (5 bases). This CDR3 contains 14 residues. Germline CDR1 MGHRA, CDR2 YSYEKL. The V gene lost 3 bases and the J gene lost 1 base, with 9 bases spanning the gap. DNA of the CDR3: TGCGCCAGCAGCCACGGGACGCAGAACACTGAAGCTTTCTTT. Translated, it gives CASSHGTQNTEAFF.

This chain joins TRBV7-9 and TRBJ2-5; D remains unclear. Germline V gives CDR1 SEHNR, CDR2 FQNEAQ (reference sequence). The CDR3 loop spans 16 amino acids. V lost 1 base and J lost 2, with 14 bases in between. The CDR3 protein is CASSLEPGFTQETQYF. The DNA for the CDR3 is TGTGCCAGCAGCTTAGAGCCAGGATTTACACAAGAGACCCAGTACTTC.

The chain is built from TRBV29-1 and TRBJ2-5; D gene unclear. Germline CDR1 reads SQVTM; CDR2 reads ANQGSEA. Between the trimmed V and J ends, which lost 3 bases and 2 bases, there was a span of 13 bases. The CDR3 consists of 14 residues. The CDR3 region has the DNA TGCAGCGTTGAGGGTCAGGCCCAACAAGAGACCCAGTACTTC. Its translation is CSVEGQAQQETQYF.

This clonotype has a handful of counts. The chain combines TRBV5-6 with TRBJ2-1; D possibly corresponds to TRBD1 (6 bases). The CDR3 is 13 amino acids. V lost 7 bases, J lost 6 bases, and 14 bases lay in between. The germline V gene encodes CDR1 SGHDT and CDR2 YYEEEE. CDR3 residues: CASFEGVPNEQFF. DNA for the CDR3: TGTGCCAGCTTCGAGGGGGTGCCCAATGAGCAGTTCTTC.

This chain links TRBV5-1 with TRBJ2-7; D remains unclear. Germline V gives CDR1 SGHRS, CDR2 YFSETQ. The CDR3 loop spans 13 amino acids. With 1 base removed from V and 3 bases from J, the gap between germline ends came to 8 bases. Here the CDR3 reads CASSLLGYYEQYF. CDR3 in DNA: TGCGCCAGCAGCTTGCTGGGGTACTACGAGCAGTACTTC.

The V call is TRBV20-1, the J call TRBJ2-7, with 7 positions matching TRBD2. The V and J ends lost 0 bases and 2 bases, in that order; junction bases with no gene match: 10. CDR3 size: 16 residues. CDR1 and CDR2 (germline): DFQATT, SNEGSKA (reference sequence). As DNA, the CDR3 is TGCAGTGCTAGAGATCGTCCAGGAGGGAGGGCCTACGAGCAGTACTTC. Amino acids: CSARDRPGGRAYEQYF.

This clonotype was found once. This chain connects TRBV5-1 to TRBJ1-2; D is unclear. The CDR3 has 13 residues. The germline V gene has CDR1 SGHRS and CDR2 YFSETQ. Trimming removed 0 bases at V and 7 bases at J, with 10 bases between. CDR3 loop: CASSLAGPRGYTF. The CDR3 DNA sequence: TGCGCCAGCAGCTTGGCGGGTCCTCGTGGCTACACCTTC. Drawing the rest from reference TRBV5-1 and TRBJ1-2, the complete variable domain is KAGVTQTPRYLIKTRGQQVTLSCSPISGHRSVSWYQQTPGQGLQFLFEYFSETQRNKGNFPGRFSGRQFSNSRSEMNVSTLELGDSALYLCASSLAGPRGYTFGSGTRLTVV.

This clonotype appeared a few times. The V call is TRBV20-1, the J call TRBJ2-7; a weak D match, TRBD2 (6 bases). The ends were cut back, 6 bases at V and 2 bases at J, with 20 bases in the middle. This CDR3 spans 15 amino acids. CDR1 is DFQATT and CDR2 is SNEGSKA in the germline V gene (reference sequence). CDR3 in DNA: TGCAGTGCCCAGAGGGGTGCGGGATGGGCCTACGAGCAGTACTTC. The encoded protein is CSAQRGAGWAYEQYF.

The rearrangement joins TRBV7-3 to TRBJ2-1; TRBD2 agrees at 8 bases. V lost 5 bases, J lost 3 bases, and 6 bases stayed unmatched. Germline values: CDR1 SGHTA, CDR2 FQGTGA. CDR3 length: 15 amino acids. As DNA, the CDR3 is TGTGCCAGCAGCCAAACGGGACTAGGCTACAATGAGCAGTTCTTC. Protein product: CASSQTGLGYNEQFF.

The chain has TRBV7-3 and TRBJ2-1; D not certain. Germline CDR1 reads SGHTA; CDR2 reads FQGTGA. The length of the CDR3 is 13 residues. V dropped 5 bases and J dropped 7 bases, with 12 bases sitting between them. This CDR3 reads CASSHDRNNEQFF. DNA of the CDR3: TGTGCCAGCAGCCACGATAGGAATAATGAGCAGTTCTTC.

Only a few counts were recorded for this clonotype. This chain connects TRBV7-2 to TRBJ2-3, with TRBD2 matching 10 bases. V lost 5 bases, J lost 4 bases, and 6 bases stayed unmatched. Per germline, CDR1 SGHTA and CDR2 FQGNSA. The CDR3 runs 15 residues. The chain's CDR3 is CASSRVSGGADTQYF. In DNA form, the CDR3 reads TGTGCCAGCAGCCGTGTGAGCGGGGGGGCAGATACGCAGTATTTT.

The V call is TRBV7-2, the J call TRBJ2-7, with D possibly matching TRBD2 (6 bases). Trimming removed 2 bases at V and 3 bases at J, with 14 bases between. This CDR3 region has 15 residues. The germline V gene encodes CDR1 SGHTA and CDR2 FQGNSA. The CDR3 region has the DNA TGTGCCAGCAGCTTACCGGGGGTGACCGTCTACGAGCAGTACTTC. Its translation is CASSLPGVTVYEQYF.

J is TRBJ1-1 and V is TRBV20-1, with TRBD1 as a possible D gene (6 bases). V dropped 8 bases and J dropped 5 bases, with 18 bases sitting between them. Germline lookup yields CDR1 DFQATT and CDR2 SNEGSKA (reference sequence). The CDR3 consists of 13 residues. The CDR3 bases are TGCAGTCTCGGGGGGCAGGGTGGAACTGAAGCTTTCTTT. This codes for CSLGGQGGTEAFF.

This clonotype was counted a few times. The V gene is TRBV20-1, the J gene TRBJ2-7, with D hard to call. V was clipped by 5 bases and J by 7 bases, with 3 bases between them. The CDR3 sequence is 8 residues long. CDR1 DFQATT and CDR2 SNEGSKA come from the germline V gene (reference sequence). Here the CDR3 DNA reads TGCAGTGCTGGGGAGCAGTACTTC. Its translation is CSAGEQYF.

This CDR3 reads CASSLREDTDTQYF. The CDR3 nucleotides are TGTGCCAGCAGTTTGCGGGAGGACACAGATACGCAGTATTTT. V is TRBV28 and J is TRBJ2-3, with TRBD2 identical over 8 bases. Germline lookup yields CDR1 MDHEN and CDR2 SYDVKM. V was clipped by 3 bases and J by 2 bases; unmatched bases: 1. CDR3 length: 14 amino acids.